This entry lists 10 T cell receptor beta chains sequenced from one sample in a study of blood T cell repertoires in COVID-19 (dated by TCRdb to the early 2020s). To prepare the library, the immunoSEQ multiplex PCR assay was applied. The clones in this table, taken by TCRdb from immuneACCESS, are in-frame only. Not every clone is retained; where verified, under half of the shortfall comes from an unresolved V gene, and the cause of the rest is unknown. Across this sample there are 200,000 to 250,000 clones, with approximately 80% seen only once. Together, the top ten hold 7.8% of the sample. The specimen was peripheral blood. The receptors derive from an elderly woman with COVID-19, enrolled during active disease.

The V call is TRBV7-2, the J call TRBJ2-7; possible D gene TRBD2, 6 bases. This CDR3 region has 18 residues. The germline CDR1 and CDR2 sequences are SGHTA and FQGNSA. V was cut by 2 bases and J by 4 bases, with 24 bases left in between. The DNA of the CDR3 is TGTGCCAGCAGCTTAAGGTCGGTGAGGTCCCGAGGGACTTACGAGCAGTACTTC. Encoded protein: CASSLRSVRSRGTYEQYF.

The chain couples TRBV27 to TRBJ1-6; 7 nucleotides match TRBD1. V lost 10 bases and J lost 5; bases outside the gene matches: 5. The CDR3 contains 13 residues. Per germline, CDR1 MNHEY and CDR2 SMNVEV (reference sequence). The CDR3 protein is CATSGTDNSPLHF. The CDR3 DNA reads as TGTGCCACCTCCGGGACAGATAATTCACCCCTCCACTTT.

This rearrangement joins TRBV7-3 to TRBJ1-3; possible D gene TRBD1, 6 bases. Germline lookup yields CDR1 SGHTA and CDR2 FQGTGA. Trimming took 4 bases from V and 4 from J, leaving 14 bases between them. The CDR3 loop spans 15 amino acids. This CDR3 is CASSSSTGSGNTIYF. CDR3 nucleotide sequence: TGTGCCAGCAGCTCCTCTACAGGGTCGGGAAACACCATATATTTT.

This clone was observed a few times. The V call is TRBV2, the J call TRBJ2-1, with D hard to call. From germline, CDR1 is SNHLY and CDR2 FYNNEI. Trimming shortened V by 6 bases and J by 6 bases, and 12 bases separated the two germline ends. CDR3 length: 13 amino acids. The CDR3 loop is CASSPPTLNEQFF. The CDR3 DNA is TGTGCCAGCAGCCCGCCGACTCTCAATGAGCAGTTCTTC.

This clone was detected a few times. In nucleotides, the CDR3 is TGTGCCAGCAGTTACTCGAGCGGACAGGGTAAAAACATTCAGTACTTC. Translating gives CASSYSSGQGKNIQYF. This chain links TRBV6-5 with TRBJ2-4, with 8 positions matching TRBD1. The junction had 5 bases not matched to a gene; V was cut back by 0 bases and J by 4 bases. The CDR3 is 16 amino acids. Germline V CDR1 and CDR2: MNHEY, SVGAGI.

This clone was observed a few times. The sample holds other DNA sequences that translate to the same CDR3. V and J are TRBV5-1 and TRBJ1-2, with TRBD1 matching 9 bases. This CDR3 is built from 15 residues. In germline, CDR1 is SGHRS, CDR2 YFSETQ. The junction had 4 bases not matched to a gene; V was cut back by 0 bases and J by 4 bases. The CDR3 here is CASSLAGQGPYGYTF. The CDR3 DNA follows: TGCGCCAGCAGCTTGGCGGGACAGGGCCCCTATGGCTACACCTTC.

The chain recombines TRBV3-1 (or the pseudogene TRBV3-2) with TRBJ2-1, with TRBD2 identical over 7 bases. This CDR3 is built from 16 residues. V was clipped by 1 base and J by 4 bases; unmatched bases: 7. Looked up from germline, CDR1 is LGHDT and CDR2 is YNNKEL (reference sequence). CDR3 bases: TGTGCCAGCAGCCAAGGTCCAAGCGGGAATTACAATGAGCAGTTCTTC. Protein: CASSQGPSGNYNEQFF.

The gene calls are TRBV7-9 and TRBJ1-2; D uncertain. The CDR3 spans 13 residues. Germline CDR1 and CDR2: SEHNR and FQNEAQ (reference sequence). V gave up 5 bases and J gave up 5 bases, with 12 bases separating them. Here the CDR3 DNA reads TGTGCCAGCAGCCGGGAAGCGGGGTATGGCTACACCTTC. Translated, it gives CASSREAGYGYTF.

J is TRBJ2-3 and V is TRBV7-9; possibly TRBD1 for D (5 bases). Trimming stripped 4 bases from V and 4 bases from J, with 24 bases between. The CDR3 has 18 amino acids. Per the germline V gene, CDR1 is SEHNR and CDR2 is FQNEAQ (reference sequence). CDR3 loop: CASSSLSRGIALADTQYF. The CDR3 region has the DNA TGTGCCAGCAGCTCCCTTAGTAGGGGAATAGCCCTCGCAGATACGCAGTATTTT.

CDR3 region: CASSKTSGQYGYTF. CDR3 bases: TGTGCCAGCAGTAAAACATCGGGACAGTATGGCTACACCTTC. The rearrangement uses TRBV6-5 and TRBJ1-2, with 7 bases that match TRBD1. CDR1 is MNHEY and CDR2 is SVGAGI in the germline V gene. This CDR3 has 14 residues. Unmatched junction bases numbered 8, after V lost 5 bases and J lost 5 bases.